These 30 T cell receptor beta chains came from one sample sequenced in a study of cytomegalovirus exposure and HLA in healthy donors. 13 Jbeta primers and 60 Vbeta primers were used for the PCR. Clones were sequenced by immunoSEQ multiplex PCR, and TCRdb holds only the in-frame ones, with some missing. This sample has some 150,000 clones, with 71% found just once. Sequencing was performed on PBMCs. The source of these receptors is a woman aged 25 to 39 in good health and CMV-seronegative.

This chain connects TRBV2 to TRBJ1-5, with a weak D call TRBD1 (5 bases). CDR1 is SNHLY and CDR2 is FYNNEI in the germline V gene. There are 14 residues in the CDR3. The V gene lost 6 bases and the J gene lost 2 bases, with 11 bases spanning the gap. The CDR3 coding sequence is TGTGCCAGCAGCGTCGGGACTGGCAATCAGCCCCAGCATTTT. It translates to CASSVGTGNQPQHF.

This clone showed up just once. This chain uses TRBV7-8 with TRBJ2-7; tentatively, D is TRBD1 (5 bases). In germline, CDR1 is SGHVS, CDR2 FQNEAQ. The ends were cut back, 5 bases at V and 6 bases at J, with 17 bases in the middle. The CDR3 totals 14 residues. This chain's CDR3 is CASSDLVGASEQYF. CDR3 sequence (DNA): TGTGCCAGCAGCGATTTGGTAGGGGCCTCCGAGCAGTACTTC.

The chain recombines TRBV28 with TRBJ2-5, with D perhaps matching TRBD2 (5 bases). The V gene lost 7 bases and the J gene lost 1 base, with 13 bases spanning the gap. The CDR3 is made up of 14 amino acids. The germline CDR1 and CDR2 sequences are MDHEN and SYDVKM. The CDR3 coding sequence is TGTGCCAGCACCCTTGGCGGAGGCCAAGAGACCCAGTACTTC. Protein sequence: CASTLGGGQETQYF.

There are a few counts of this clone. The J gene is TRBJ2-3, the V gene TRBV29-1; 7 nucleotides agree with TRBD1. CDR3 length: 13 residues. The V and J ends lost 5 bases and 3 bases, in that order; junction bases with no gene match: 5. Germline-derived CDR1 and CDR2 are SQVTM and ANQGSEA. CDR3 protein: CSVKGGRTDTQYF. For the CDR3, the DNA is TGCAGCGTTAAAGGGGGCAGGACAGATACGCAGTATTTT.

This chain links TRBV28 with TRBJ2-2, with 14 bases lining up with TRBD2. The CDR3 consists of 15 residues. Trimming took 6 bases from V and 6 from J; bases not matched to a gene: 3. Germline assignment: CDR1 MDHEN and CDR2 SYDVKM. CDR3 in DNA: TGTGCCAGCAGCCCGGGACTAGCGGGAGCCGGGGAGCTGTTTTTT. This sequence encodes CASSPGLAGAGELFF.

The V call is TRBV28, the J call TRBJ1-2; 8 bases are a match to TRBD1. The CDR3 spans 15 residues. V trimming: 5 bases; J trimming: 5 bases; junction bases outside the gene matches: 10. Germline V gives CDR1 MDHEN, CDR2 SYDVKM. CDR3 nucleotides: TGTGCCAGCAGTCCCGACCAGGGGGCGAGATATGGCTACACCTTC. As protein: CASSPDQGARYGYTF.

The genes are TRBV10-3 and TRBJ2-3; D remains ambiguous. CDR1 and CDR2 from the germline V gene are ENHRY and SYGVKD. The CDR3 consists of 11 residues. The V gene lost 8 bases and the J gene lost 5 bases, with 8 bases spanning the gap. The CDR3 reads CAIGLGDTQYF. As DNA, the CDR3 is TGTGCCATCGGGCTGGGAGATACGCAGTATTTT.

The chain recombines TRBV6-4 with TRBJ2-2; D gene unclear. Germline lookup yields CDR1 MRHNA and CDR2 SNTAGT. The CDR3 extends over 14 amino acids. The ends were cut back, 0 bases at V and 4 bases at J, with 6 bases in the middle. DNA for the CDR3: TGTGCCAGCAGTGACTCGGCAACCACCGGGGAGCTGTTTTTT. Its protein is CASSDSATTGELFF.

V is TRBV18 and J is TRBJ2-7, with 7 bases identical to TRBD1. V was clipped by 3 bases and J by 2 bases; unmatched bases: 7. There are 15 residues in the CDR3. Germline values: CDR1 KGHSH, CDR2 LQKENI. CDR3 coding DNA: TGTGCCAGCTCACCCTCTGGGACAGCAACCTACGAGCAGTACTTC. It is translated as CASSPSGTATYEQYF.

This clone was counted a single time. CDR3 coding DNA: TGTGCCAGCAGCTTAGAAACAGGATATAATTCACCCCTCCACTTT. Protein: CASSLETGYNSPLHF. The V and J genes are TRBV11-2 and TRBJ1-6, with a weak D call TRBD1 (5 bases). The V gene's germline CDR1 is SGHAT and CDR2 FQNNGV. The CDR3 runs to 15 residues. V dropped 0 bases and J dropped 4 bases, with 7 bases sitting between them.

The rearrangement links TRBV28 to TRBJ1-2; D gene uncertain. Germline CDR1 MDHEN, CDR2 SYDVKM. Between the trimmed V and J ends, which lost 9 bases and 4 bases, there was a span of 9 bases. This CDR3 region has 11 residues. CDR3 DNA: TGTGCCAGTCGACAACCCTATGGCTACACCTTC. Translating it yields CASRQPYGYTF.

On this clone: One junction end does not reproduce the germline sequence, and a read error may be involved. This chain links TRBV7-7 with TRBJ2-3; D possibly corresponds to TRBD2 (6 bases). CDR1 SSHAT and CDR2 FNYEAQ come from the germline V gene (reference sequence). The CDR3 sequence is 16 residues long. The CDR3 DNA is TGTGCTAGCAGCTTAGGAGCGGGCGGGGATGAGGATACGCAGTATTTT. Its translation: CASSLGAGGDEDTQYF.

V gene TRBV7-3 combines with J gene TRBJ1-1; 7 bases agree with TRBD1. Trimming cost V 4 bases and J 4 bases; bases outside gene matches: 9. The CDR3 consists of 15 residues. The germline CDR1 and CDR2 sequences are SGHTA and FQGTGA. CDR3 region: CASSYTTGMVTEAFF. The CDR3 DNA reads TGTGCCAGCAGCTACACGACAGGGATGGTCACTGAAGCTTTCTTT.

The chain employs TRBV6-5 and TRBJ2-3; D perhaps matches TRBD2 (5 bases). V was clipped by 5 bases and J by 2 bases, with 11 bases between them. Germline V CDR1 and CDR2: MNHEY, SVGAGI. The CDR3 consists of 14 residues. The CDR3 sequence: CASSPDYYTDTQYF. In nucleotides, the CDR3 is TGTGCCAGCAGTCCCGACTATTACACAGATACGCAGTATTTT.

The J gene is TRBJ2-3, the V gene TRBV30; D may be TRBD1 (5 bases). The germline V gene has CDR1 GTSNPN and CDR2 SVGIG (reference sequence). V was pared by 4 bases and J by 3 bases, with 17 bases between. The CDR3 extends over 15 amino acids. Written as DNA, the CDR3 is TGTGCCTGGACCTCAAGAAGGGGCTGGACAGATACGCAGTATTTT. This sequence encodes CAWTSRRGWTDTQYF.

This clone was detected only a few times. V and J are TRBV29-1 and TRBJ2-5; 10 positions match TRBD1. The DNA end favors TRBJ2-7, so the J call may be wrong. The CDR3 sequence is 12 residues long. CDR1 SQVTM and CDR2 ANQGSEA come from the germline V gene. In DNA form, the CDR3 reads TGCAGCGTGGGGACAGGGGAAGGCGAGCAGTACTTC. This encodes CSVGTGEGEQYF.

V is TRBV13 and J is TRBJ2-7, with 13 bases matching TRBD2. The germline V gene encodes CDR1 PRHDT and CDR2 FYEKMQ (reference sequence). The CDR3 length is 16 residues. J gave up 4 bases and V 5 bases, and 8 bases lay outside the gene matches. The CDR3 protein is CASSHRTSGRSYEQYF. The CDR3 nucleotides read TGTGCCAGCAGCCACCGGACTAGCGGGAGATCGTACGAGCAGTACTTC.

The chain combines TRBV5-1 with TRBJ2-5; possible D gene TRBD1, 6 bases. V lost 4 bases and J lost 5, with 18 bases in between. CDR1 is SGHRS and CDR2 is YFSETQ in the germline V gene. This CDR3 region has 15 residues. This chain's CDR3 is CASSTGSSRGETQYF. CDR3 coding DNA: TGCGCCAGCAGCACGGGTTCTTCCAGGGGTGAGACCCAGTACTTC.

The chain combines TRBV5-1 with TRBJ1-2; D not resolved. CDR1 is SGHRS, CDR2 YFSETQ, per germline. The CDR3 is 13 amino acids. Trimming shortened V by 3 bases and J by 4 bases, and 10 bases separated the two germline ends. The DNA of the CDR3 is TGCGCCAGCAGCTCAAACCGGGGCTATGGCTACACCTTC. Its protein is CASSSNRGYGYTF. The full variable domain, with the rest looked up from reference TRBV5-1 and TRBJ1-2, is KAGVTQTPRYLIKTRGQQVTLSCSPISGHRSVSWYQQTPGQGLQFLFEYFSETQRNKGNFPGRFSGRQFSNSRSEMNVSTLELGDSALYLCASSSNRGYGYTFGSGTRLTVV.

The V and J genes are TRBV5-6 and TRBJ2-3; D gene ambiguous. Germline-derived CDR1 and CDR2 are SGHDT and YYEEEE. The CDR3 covers 13 residues. The V end lost 2 bases, the J end lost 1 base, and 5 bases lay between the germline ends. The CDR3 protein is CASSLTGTDTQYF. Written as DNA, the CDR3 is TGTGCCAGCAGCTTAACAGGCACAGATACGCAGTATTTT.

The chain employs TRBV28 and TRBJ1-3; D is unclear. CDR3 length: 14 amino acids. V lost 3 bases and J 5 bases, leaving 11 bases between the germline ends. Germline-derived CDR1 and CDR2 are MDHEN and SYDVKM. The CDR3 nucleotides read TGTGCCAGCAGTTTCCGGGGAGCAAGAAACACCATATATTTT. Amino acids: CASSFRGARNTIYF.

The rearrangement joins TRBV5-1 to TRBJ2-5; D is uncertain. V lost 0 bases and J 2 bases, leaving 8 bases between the germline ends. The CDR3 totals 14 residues. The germline V gene encodes CDR1 SGHRS and CDR2 YFSETQ. CDR3 loop: CASSLVELQETQYF. Here the CDR3 DNA reads TGCGCCAGCAGCTTGGTAGAACTTCAAGAGACCCAGTACTTC.

This clone was observed a single time. The rearrangement links TRBV30 to TRBJ2-5; 13 bases line up with TRBD2. The end of the DNA fits TRBJ2-7 better, so the J call may be wrong. The CDR3 has 15 amino acids. Germline CDR1 reads GTSNPN; CDR2 reads SVGIG (reference sequence). CDR3 amino acids: CAWDHTSGGAYEQYF. In nucleotides, the CDR3 is TGTGCCTGGGACCATACTAGCGGGGGGGCCTACGAGCAGTACTTC.

This chain joins TRBV6-5 and TRBJ1-5; no reliable D call. CDR3 length: 13 amino acids. Germline CDR1 MNHEY, CDR2 SVGAGI. Trimming took 6 bases from V and 0 from J, leaving 6 bases between them. CDR3 in DNA: TGTGCCAGCAGCGAGATTAGCAATCAGCCCCAGCATTTT. Residues: CASSEISNQPQHF.

The V and J genes are TRBV7-9 and TRBJ2-5; the D gene is possibly TRBD1 (6 bases). Trimming removed 4 bases from V and 4 bases from J, with 28 bases in between. Germline CDR1 is SEHNR and CDR2 is FQNEAQ (reference sequence). The CDR3 is made up of 19 amino acids. The CDR3 sequence is CASSSPGPTGAGALETQYF. For the CDR3, the DNA is TGTGCCAGCAGCTCCCCAGGGCCGACCGGGGCAGGGGCCTTAGAGACCCAGTACTTC.

The chain joins TRBV7-3 to TRBJ2-1, with 7 bases that match TRBD1. This CDR3 has 13 amino acids. With V trimmed by 5 bases and J by 8 bases, 6 bases remained unmatched. The germline gives CDR1 SGHTA, CDR2 FQGTGA. This CDR3 is CASSGTDWHEQFF. The CDR3, as DNA: TGTGCCAGCAGCGGGACAGACTGGCATGAGCAGTTCTTC.

The chain carries TRBV20-1 and TRBJ2-1, with 9 bases fitting TRBD2. From germline, CDR1 is DFQATT and CDR2 SNEGSKA (reference sequence). The CDR3 runs to 11 residues. V lost 6 bases and J lost 10; bases outside the gene matches: 4. The CDR3 spells CSARLAVEQFF. The CDR3 DNA sequence: TGCAGTGCCAGACTAGCGGTAGAGCAGTTCTTC.

The chain links TRBV19 to TRBJ1-2; TRBD1 aligns across 8 bases. Germline values: CDR1 LNHDA, CDR2 SQIVND (reference sequence). The junction had 3 bases not matched to a gene; V was cut back by 3 bases and J by 6 bases. This CDR3 region has 13 residues. CDR3 sequence: CASSIGQGDGYTF. DNA for the CDR3: TGTGCCAGTAGTATCGGACAGGGTGATGGCTACACCTTC.

This sequence joins TRBV5-1 and TRBJ2-5, with 14 bases fitting TRBD2. This CDR3 spans 16 amino acids. Germline CDR1 reads SGHRS; CDR2 reads YFSETQ. V lost 4 bases and J lost 4; bases outside the gene matches: 6. The CDR3 is CASSPGLAGGPETQYF. As DNA, the CDR3 is TGCGCCAGCAGCCCAGGACTAGCGGGGGGCCCAGAGACCCAGTACTTC. Looking up the rest from reference TRBV5-1 and TRBJ2-5 gives the full variable domain: KAGVTQTPRYLIKTRGQQVTLSCSPISGHRSVSWYQQTPGQGLQFLFEYFSETQRNKGNFPGRFSGRQFSNSRSEMNVSTLELGDSALYLCASSPGLAGGPETQYFGPGTRLLVL.

The genes are TRBV28 and TRBJ1-5, with no clear D. CDR1 MDHEN and CDR2 SYDVKM come from the germline V gene. The CDR3 has 14 amino acids. Trimming took off 5 bases at V and 6 bases at J, with 14 bases between the two ends. This chain's CDR3 is CASSPTFTGQPQHF. The DNA of the CDR3 is TGTGCCAGCAGTCCTACTTTTACGGGTCAGCCCCAGCATTTT.